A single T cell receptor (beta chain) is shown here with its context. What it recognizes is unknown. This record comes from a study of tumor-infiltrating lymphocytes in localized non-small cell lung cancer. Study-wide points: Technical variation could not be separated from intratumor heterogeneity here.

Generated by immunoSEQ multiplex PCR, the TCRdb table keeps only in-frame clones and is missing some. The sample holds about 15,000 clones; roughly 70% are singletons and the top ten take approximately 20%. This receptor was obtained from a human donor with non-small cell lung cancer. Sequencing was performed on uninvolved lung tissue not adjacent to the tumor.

CDR3: CASSFFSGSQDNEQFF. The CDR3 DNA sequence: TGTGCCAGCAGCTTCTTTAGCGGGAGCCAGGACAATGAGCAGTTCTTC. The V and J genes are TRBV7-9 and TRBJ2-1; 9 bases match TRBD2. The CDR3 covers 16 residues. The V gene end was trimmed by 3 bases and the J gene end by 5 bases; junction bases not matched to a gene: 8. The V gene's germline CDR1 is SEHNR and CDR2 FQNEAQ (reference sequence).